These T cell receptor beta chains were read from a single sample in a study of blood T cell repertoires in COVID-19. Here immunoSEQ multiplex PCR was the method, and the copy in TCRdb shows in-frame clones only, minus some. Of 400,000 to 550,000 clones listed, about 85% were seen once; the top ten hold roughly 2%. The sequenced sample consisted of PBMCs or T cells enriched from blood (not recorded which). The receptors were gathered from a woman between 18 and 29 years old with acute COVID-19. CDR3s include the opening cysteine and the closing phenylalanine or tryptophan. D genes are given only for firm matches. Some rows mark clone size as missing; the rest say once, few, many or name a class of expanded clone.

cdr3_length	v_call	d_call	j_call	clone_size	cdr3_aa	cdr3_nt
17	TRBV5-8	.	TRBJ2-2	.	CASSSDSIWSNTGELFF	TGTGCCAGCAGCTCGGACAGTATTTGGTCGAACACCGGGGAGCTGTTTTTT
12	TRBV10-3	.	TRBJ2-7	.	CAISEETYEQYF	TGTGCCATCAGTGAGGAGACCTACGAGCAGTACTTC
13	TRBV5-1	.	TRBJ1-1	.	CASSGGGRVKAFF	TGCGCCAGCAGCGGGGGAGGAAGGGTGAAAGCTTTCTTT
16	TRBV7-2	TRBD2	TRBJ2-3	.	CASSLRLAGGPDTQYF	TGTGCCAGCAGCTTACGACTAGCGGGAGGGCCAGATACGCAGTATTTT
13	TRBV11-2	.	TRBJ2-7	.	CASSLVVAYEQYF	TGTGCCAGCAGCTTAGTCGTCGCCTACGAGCAGTACTTC
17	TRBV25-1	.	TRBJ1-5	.	CASSEYTAQGWKQPQHF	TGTGCCAGCAGTGAATACACAGCACAGGGATGGAAGCAGCCCCAGCATTTT
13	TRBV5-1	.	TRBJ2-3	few	CASTEVALDTQYF	TGCGCCAGTACGGAGGTAGCGTTGGATACGCAGTATTTT
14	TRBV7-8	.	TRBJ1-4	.	CASSFSTPKEKLFF	TGTGCCAGCAGCTTTTCCACACCGAAAGAAAAACTGTTTTTT
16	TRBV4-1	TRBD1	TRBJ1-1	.	CASSSQDRGRNTEAFF	TGCGCCAGCAGCTCTCAGGACAGGGGACGAAACACTGAAGCTTTCTTT
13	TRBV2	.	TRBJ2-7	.	CASSELAPLQQYF	TGTGCCAGCAGTGAGCTAGCTCCTTTACAGCAGTACTTC
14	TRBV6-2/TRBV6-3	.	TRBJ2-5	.	CASTPHLVSETQYF	TGTGCCAGCACCCCCCATTTAGTTTCAGAGACCCAGTACTTC
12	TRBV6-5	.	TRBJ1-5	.	CASSPSNQPQHF	TGTGCCAGCAGCCCAAGCAATCAGCCCCAGCATTTT
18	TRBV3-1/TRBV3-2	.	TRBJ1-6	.	CASSHVLRRSSYNSPLHF	TGTGCCAGCAGCCACGTACTCCGGAGAAGCTCCTATAATTCACCCCTCCACTTT
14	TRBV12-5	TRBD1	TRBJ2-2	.	CASGPDRGGGELFF	TGTGCTAGTGGTCCGGACAGGGGTGGCGGGGAGCTGTTTTTT
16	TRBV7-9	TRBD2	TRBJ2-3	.	CASSPPPGLATDTQYF	TGTGCCAGCAGCCCCCCGCCGGGACTAGCGACAGATACGCAGTATTTT
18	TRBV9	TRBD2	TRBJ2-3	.	CASSVGPASGRLVDTQYF	TGTGCCAGCAGCGTAGGGCCTGCGAGCGGGAGATTAGTAGATACGCAGTATTTT
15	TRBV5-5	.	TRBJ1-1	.	CASSLAAGINTEAFF	TGTGCCAGCAGCTTGGCGGCGGGGATAAACACTGAAGCTTTCTTT
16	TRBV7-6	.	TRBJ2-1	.	CASSLAIWTANNEQFF	TGTGCCAGCAGCTTAGCGATATGGACAGCGAACAATGAGCAGTTCTTC
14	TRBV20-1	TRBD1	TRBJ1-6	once	CSASVGQLNSPLHF	TGCAGTGCTAGTGTGGGACAGCTTAATTCACCCCTCCACTTT
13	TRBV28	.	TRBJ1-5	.	CASQGLSNQPQHF	TGTGCCAGCCAGGGTTTGAGCAATCAGCCCCAGCATTTT
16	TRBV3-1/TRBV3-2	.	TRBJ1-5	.	CASSQGYSYSNQPQHF	TGTGCCAGCAGCCAAGGTTACAGTTATAGCAATCAGCCCCAGCATTTT
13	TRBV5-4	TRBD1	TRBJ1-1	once	CASIPRDSLEAFF	TGTGCCAGCATTCCAAGGGACAGCTTGGAAGCTTTCTTT
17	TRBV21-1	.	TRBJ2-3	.	CASSKALVGGLRDTQYF	TGTGCCAGCAGCAAAGCATTGGTTGGGGGACTACGAGATACGCAGTATTTT
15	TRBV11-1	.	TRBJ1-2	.	CASSTQDRRAYGYTF	TGTGCCAGCAGCACCCAGGACAGAAGGGCCTATGGCTACACCTTC
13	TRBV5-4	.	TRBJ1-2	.	CASSPGSSYGYTF	TGTGCCAGCAGCCCTGGTTCTAGCTATGGCTACACCTTC
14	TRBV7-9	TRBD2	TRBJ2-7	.	CASSLVREGHEQYF	TGTGCCAGCAGCTTAGTGCGGGAGGGGCACGAGCAGTACTTC
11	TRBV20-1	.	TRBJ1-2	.	CSARLGRGYTF	TGCAGTGCTAGATTGGGGAGAGGCTACACCTTC
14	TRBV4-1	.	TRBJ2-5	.	CASSQEQAIETQYF	TGCGCCAGCAGCCAAGAGCAAGCGATCGAGACCCAGTACTTC